This TCR beta chain was recorded in a study of blood T cell repertoires in COVID-19. The wider study: Sites in the United States, Italy and Spain provided acute and convalescent COVID-19 samples. T cells, B-cell-depleted T cells, or PBMCs supplied cDNA or gDNA.

In the source study's methods: Amplification with reference gene primers provided the estimates of nucleated cell counts. Some clones are missing from TCRdb's copy, which holds only in-frame ones; the method was immunoSEQ multiplex PCR. That table supplies the V and J calls and clone size; D and trimming were determined from the DNA. The top ten hold roughly 10% of the sample, which has 100,000 or so clones, 81% seen once. The V gene's germline CDR1 is MDHEN and CDR2 SYDVKM. Unmatched junction bases numbered 6, after V lost 4 bases and J lost 5 bases. The CDR3 loop spans 14 amino acids. The source of this sequence is a woman between 65 and 79 years old with acute or convalescent COVID-19. Sequenced sample: peripheral blood. The rearrangement uses TRBV28 and TRBJ2-7, with TRBD1 matching over 9 bases. Here the CDR3 reads CASSYVQGADEQYF. In DNA form, the CDR3 reads TGTGCCAGCAGTTATGTACAGGGGGCCGACGAGCAGTACTTC.